This entry features one T cell receptor (beta chain) sequence. The antigen remains undetermined. This sample is drawn from a study of cytomegalovirus exposure and HLA in healthy donors. Study outcomes and limitations: A later analysis showed HLA-associated TCR beta chains outstripping equally common others in clonal expansion.

The PCR employed 60 Vbeta primers together with 13 Jbeta primers. Some clones are missing from TCRdb's copy, which holds only in-frame ones; the method was immunoSEQ multiplex PCR. The sample includes 95,000 or so clones, around 81% of them seen just once. This receptor was identified in a woman aged 70-85 years in good health and CMV-seropositive. Material: PBMCs.

Written as DNA, the CDR3 is TGTGCCAGCTCACCACCTAAGGGGGCGCGGGAGCAGTACTTC. The encoded protein is CASSPPKGAREQYF. This chain joins TRBV18 and TRBJ2-7, with 7 bases lining up with TRBD1. The CDR3 runs 14 residues. Trimming at V came to 0 bases and at J to 7 bases, leaving 6 bases not matched to a gene. CDR1 and CDR2 (germline): KGHSH, LQKENI.